The 9 T cell receptor beta chains below were found in one sample sequenced in a study of T-cell reconstitution after alpha-beta-depleted transplantation in children. Using unique molecular identifiers, the investigators prepared the TCRbeta library. A single record per CDR3 protein comes from TCRdb applying MiXCR to the PCR reads. The table shows 500,000 or so distinct CDR3 sequences, with 30% to 35% occurring only once. The sample here was PBMCs from the stem cell graft donor, taken from the stem cell graft. These receptors were taken from a human donor who donated a stem cell graft to a child with aplastic anemia.

The chain employs TRBV20-1 and TRBJ1-2, with D unresolved. Per the germline V gene, CDR1 is DFQATT and CDR2 is SNEGSKA (reference sequence). Trimming left V 1 base short and J 4 bases short, with 19 bases between. The CDR3 is 16 residues long. The CDR3 sequence: CSARGMFGQASYGYTF. DNA for the CDR3: TGCAGTGCTAGAGGAATGTTTGGGCAGGCCTCCTATGGCTACACCTTC.

The chain combines TRBV9 with TRBJ2-7; 9 bases are shared with TRBD2. This CDR3 is 18 amino acids long. Losses at the gene ends were 0 bases for V and 3 bases for J; bases not matched to a gene: 13. Germline CDR1 is SGDLS and CDR2 is YYNGEE. The CDR3 reads CASSVADRVSSGIYEQYF. In DNA, the CDR3 is TGTGCCAGCAGCGTAGCTGATCGAGTGTCTAGCGGGATCTACGAGCAGTACTTC.

V usage is TRBV6-2 or TRBV6-3 and J usage is TRBJ2-1; 7 bases map to TRBD2. V was clipped by 2 bases and J by 6 bases; unmatched bases: 7. The CDR3 sequence is 15 residues long. Per germline, CDR1 MNHEY and CDR2 SVGEGT. CDR3 sequence reads: CASSYPGGRLNEQFF. CDR3 sequence (DNA): TGTGCCAGCAGTTACCCGGGAGGTCGCCTCAATGAGCAGTTCTTC.

This clonotype was seen more than once but under ten times. CDR3: CASSLILPGPGANVLTF. CDR3 DNA: TGTGCCAGCAGCTTAATTCTTCCAGGGCCCGGGGCCAACGTCCTGACTTTC. The chain uses TRBV7-9 and TRBJ2-6; possibly TRBD1 for D (5 bases). The CDR3 contains 17 residues. V shed 2 bases and J shed 4 bases, with 15 bases lying between them. Germline loops: CDR1 SEHNR, CDR2 FQNEAQ (reference sequence).

This clonotype was seen just once. This chain connects TRBV29-1 to TRBJ2-3; 14 nucleotides agree with TRBD2. Germline V CDR1 and CDR2: SQVTM, ANQGSEA. This CDR3 has 15 residues. V lost 6 bases, J lost 2 bases, and 4 bases stayed unmatched. CDR3 nucleotides: TGCAGCGTGGTGGGACTAGCGGGGGTCACAGATACGCAGTATTTT. Protein: CSVVGLAGVTDTQYF.

The V and J genes are TRBV7-9 and TRBJ2-1, with 8 bases matching TRBD2. V lost 1 base to trimming and J lost 8 bases; unmatched junction nucleotides: 7. Germline CDR1 and CDR2: SEHNR and FQNEAQ (reference sequence). The CDR3 is 15 amino acids. The CDR3 DNA reads TGTGCCAGCAGCTTAGGACGGGGCGGGAGGCATGAGCAGTTCTTC. Protein: CASSLGRGGRHEQFF.

This sequence joins TRBV7-2 and TRBJ2-5, with TRBD2 as a possible D gene (6 bases). The CDR3 loop spans 14 amino acids. The germline V gene has CDR1 SGHTA and CDR2 FQGNSA. V was trimmed by 5 bases and J by 1 base, leaving 11 bases between them. Written as DNA, the CDR3 is TGTGCCAGCAGCCGACCGGGAGCCCAAGAGACCCAGTACTTC. Protein: CASSRPGAQETQYF.

This sequence joins TRBV29-1 and TRBJ2-1; D is perhaps TRBD2 (6 bases). The CDR3 sequence is 15 residues long. Germline V gene data show CDR1 as SQVTM and CDR2 as ANQGSEA. The V and J ends lost 0 bases and 2 bases respectively, with 11 bases between them. CDR3 in amino acids: CSVEDRDSAYNEQFF. CDR3 DNA: TGCAGCGTTGAAGATAGGGACTCAGCCTACAATGAGCAGTTCTTC.

This clonotype was picked up many times. The chain recombines TRBV12-3 or TRBV12-4 with TRBJ1-1; 8 nucleotides match TRBD1. V lost 4 bases, J lost 6 bases, and 7 bases stayed unmatched. The CDR3 is made up of 14 amino acids. This CDR3 is CASSSQGVAAEAFF. The CDR3 DNA reads TGTGCCAGCAGTTCACAGGGGGTTGCAGCTGAAGCTTTCTTT.